This TCR beta chain came from a study of cytotoxic CD8 clonotypes in ibrutinib-treated CLL. Study at large: Among patients, roughly 25 responded partially and 2 completely; about 14 then stayed remitted and some twelve progressed after median around 68 months.

The ends lost 5 bases at V and 0 bases at J; junction bases unmatched: 8. This CDR3 has 16 residues. CDR1 and CDR2 from the germline V gene are SGHTA and FQGTGA. General study results and limits: Circulating CD8+ T-cell counts were tracked by baseline clonality, which exceeded that of age-matched healthy donors.

Method: immunoSEQ multiplex PCR; TCRdb's copy keeps in-frame clones and lacks some. The repertoire holds some 80,000 clones, with 70% to 80% as singletons. A note on this clone: Its target is not known.

This clonotype was sampled from a human donor with chronic lymphocytic leukemia. The rearrangement uses TRBV7-3 and TRBJ1-2, with TRBD1 matching 8 bases. The sample was PBMCs, taken after 12 months of ibrutinib treatment. The CDR3 reads CASSLGGTGANYGYTF. The CDR3 DNA sequence: TGTGCCAGCAGCCTAGGGGGGACAGGAGCTAACTATGGCTACACCTTC.